What follows are 14 T cell receptor beta chains derived from one specimen sequenced in a study of cytomegalovirus exposure and HLA in healthy donors. Researchers ran the PCR with 60 Vbeta and 13 Jbeta primers. TCRdb's copy holds only in-frame clones and misses some; the assay was immunoSEQ multiplex PCR. The table has 150,000 to 200,000 clones, roughly 83% seen once; the top ten hold 2% to 2.5%. The source material was PBMCs. The receptor set was obtained from a woman aged 50 to 60 in good health and CMV-seronegative.

This sequence joins TRBV5-5 and TRBJ1-6; maybe TRBD1 (6 bases). CDR3 length: 14 residues. CDR1 and CDR2 from the germline V gene are SGHKS and YYEKEE (reference sequence). V lost 4 bases, J lost 7 bases, and 12 bases lay in between. In nucleotides, the CDR3 is TGTGCCAGCAGCCCACGACAGGACAATTCACCCCTCCACTTT. Residues: CASSPRQDNSPLHF. The variable domain in full, completed from reference TRBV5-5 and TRBJ1-6, reads DAGVTQSPTHLIKTRGQQVTLRCSPISGHKSVSWYQQVLGQGPQFIFQYYEKEERGRGNFPDRFSARQFPNYSSELNVNALLLGDSALYLCASSPRQDNSPLHFGNGTRLTVT.

This chain connects TRBV7-9 to TRBJ1-2, with D possibly matching TRBD1 (5 bases). This CDR3 is 13 amino acids long. The germline V gene has CDR1 SEHNR and CDR2 FQNEAQ (reference sequence). V dropped 4 bases and J dropped 10 bases, with 16 bases sitting between them. Here the CDR3 reads CASSSRGGVDYTF. DNA for the CDR3: TGTGCCAGCAGCTCCCGGGGGGGTGTGGACTACACCTTC.

This clone was counted only a few times. This chain connects TRBV5-1 to TRBJ2-2, with 10 bases lining up with TRBD1. The V gene's germline CDR1 is SGHRS and CDR2 YFSETQ. V trimming: 4 bases; J trimming: 6 bases; junction bases outside the gene matches: 6. The CDR3 length is 15 residues. In nucleotides, the CDR3 is TGCGCCAGCAGCCCCCCGGGACAGGGGTCCGGGGAGCTGTTTTTT. This gives the protein CASSPPGQGSGELFF.

The V call is TRBV18, the J call TRBJ1-1; 7 bases fit TRBD1. The CDR3 is 16 residues long. CDR1 KGHSH and CDR2 LQKENI come from the germline V gene. Unmatched junction bases numbered 9, after V lost 3 bases and J lost 2 bases. This chain's CDR3 is CASSPVRGQSNTEAFF. DNA of the CDR3: TGTGCCAGCTCACCGGTTAGGGGACAGAGTAACACTGAAGCTTTCTTT.

This clone was seen a handful of times. The chain combines TRBV19 with TRBJ1-1, with D unresolved. The CDR3 has 13 amino acids. Deletions cut 7 bases from V and 0 bases from J, with 9 bases between. Germline assignment: CDR1 LNHDA and CDR2 SQIVND (reference sequence). This CDR3 reads CASKLIVNTEAFF. CDR3 nucleotide sequence: TGTGCCAGTAAGCTGATCGTGAACACTGAAGCTTTCTTT.

The rearrangement links TRBV29-1 to TRBJ2-1; the match to TRBD2 covers 12 bases. Germline CDR1 and CDR2: SQVTM and ANQGSEA. The CDR3 is 15 residues long. V lost 3 bases, J lost 6 bases, and 6 bases stayed unmatched. This CDR3 is CSVDKSSGRANEQFF. CDR3 bases: TGCAGCGTTGATAAGTCTAGCGGGAGGGCCAATGAGCAGTTCTTC.

This clone has only a few counts. This chain joins TRBV4-3 and TRBJ2-3, with D tentatively TRBD1 (7 bases). Trimming removed 4 bases at V and 6 bases at J, with 17 bases between. From germline, CDR1 is LGHNA and CDR2 YSLEER. This CDR3 has 15 amino acids. The CDR3, as DNA: TGCGCCAGCAGCCCTTCGGAGGGGGCATGGGATACGCAGTATTTT. It is translated as CASSPSEGAWDTQYF.

The rearrangement joins TRBV4-1 to TRBJ2-1; the match to TRBD2 covers 14 bases. CDR3 length: 18 amino acids. The ends lost 7 bases at V and 8 bases at J; junction bases unmatched: 16. CDR1 and CDR2 (germline): MGHRA, YSYEKL. The CDR3 coding sequence is TGCGCCAGCACCCAGCCGCTCCTGACTAGCGGGGGGGCGGATGAGCAGTTCTTC. It is translated as CASTQPLLTSGGADEQFF.

This chain joins TRBV6-1 and TRBJ2-1, with D possibly being TRBD2 (7 bases). Trimming cost V 3 bases and J 0 bases, with 15 bases left between them. This CDR3 has 17 amino acids. Germline V gene lookup returns CDR1 MNHNS and CDR2 SASEGT. The CDR3 is CASSDPLGGGSYNEQFF. The CDR3 DNA sequence: TGTGCCAGCAGTGACCCTCTAGGGGGGGGCTCCTACAATGAGCAGTTCTTC.

The chain links TRBV5-4 to TRBJ2-7; TRBD2 might be the D (6 bases). The CDR3 has 15 amino acids. Looked up from germline, CDR1 is SGHNT and CDR2 is YYREEE (reference sequence). Trimming stripped 4 bases from V and 6 bases from J, with 20 bases between. CDR3 sequence: CASSRIAAPRGEQYF. Written as DNA, the CDR3 is TGTGCCAGCAGCAGGATAGCGGCCCCCCGCGGCGAGCAGTACTTC.

As DNA, the CDR3 is TGTGCCAGCAAGCGGACGGACCACATGAACACTGAAGCTTTCTTT. The encoded protein is CASKRTDHMNTEAFF. The chain joins TRBV2 to TRBJ1-1; D unclear. The CDR3 has 15 amino acids. Germline CDR1 SNHLY, CDR2 FYNNEI. V lost 7 bases to trimming and J lost 0 bases, with 15 bases between them.

The V and J genes are TRBV27 and TRBJ2-1, with 7 bases fitting TRBD2. V was pared by 7 bases and J by 0 bases, with 3 bases of the junction left unmatched. Germline CDR1 is MNHEY and CDR2 is SMNVEV (reference sequence). The CDR3 is made up of 14 amino acids. The CDR3 nucleotides are TGTGCCAGCACGGGACTAAACTCCTACAATGAGCAGTTCTTC. It specifies CASTGLNSYNEQFF.

This chain connects TRBV29-1 to TRBJ2-1; 12 bases are shared with TRBD2. CDR1 and CDR2 from the germline V gene are SQVTM and ANQGSEA. CDR3 length: 14 residues. V lost 3 bases, J lost 9 bases, and 6 bases stayed unmatched. CDR3 sequence: CSVDSLAGGVEQFF. CDR3 sequence (DNA): TGCAGCGTTGATAGTCTAGCGGGAGGGGTTGAGCAGTTCTTC.

The gene calls are TRBV27 and TRBJ2-7; 12 bases align to TRBD1. There are 15 residues in the CDR3. Germline-derived CDR1 and CDR2 are MNHEY and SMNVEV (reference sequence). Trimming at V came to 5 bases and at J to 3 bases, leaving 5 bases not matched to a gene. Written as DNA, the CDR3 is TGTGCCAGCAGTGCTGGGACAGGGGGCTACTACGAGCAGTACTTC. It translates to CASSAGTGGYYEQYF.